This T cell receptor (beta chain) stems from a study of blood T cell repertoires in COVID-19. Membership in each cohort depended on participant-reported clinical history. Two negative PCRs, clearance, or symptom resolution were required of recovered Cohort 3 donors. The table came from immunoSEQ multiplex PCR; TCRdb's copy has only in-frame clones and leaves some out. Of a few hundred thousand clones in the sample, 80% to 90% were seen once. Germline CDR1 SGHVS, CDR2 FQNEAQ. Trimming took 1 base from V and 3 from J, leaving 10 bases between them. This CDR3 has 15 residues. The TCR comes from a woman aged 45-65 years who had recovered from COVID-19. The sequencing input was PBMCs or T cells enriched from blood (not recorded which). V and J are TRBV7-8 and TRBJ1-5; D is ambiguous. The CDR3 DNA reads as TGTGCCAGCAGCTTAGTGTGGGCGAACAATCAGCCCCAGCATTTT. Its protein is CASSLVWANNQPQHF. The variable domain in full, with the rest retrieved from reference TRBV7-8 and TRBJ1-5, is GAGVSQSPRYKVAKRGQDVALRCDPISGHVSLFWYQQALGQGPEFLTYFQNEAQLDKSGLPSDRFFAERPEGSVSTLKIQRTQQEDSAVYLCASSLVWANNQPQHFGDGTRLSIL.